Shown below are 32 T cell receptor beta chains from a single sample sequenced in a study of blood T cell repertoires in COVID-19. TCRdb's table, derived via immunoSEQ multiplex PCR, lists solely in-frame clones and lacks some. The repertoire includes about 150,000 clones, over 75% of them detected once, and more than 40% sits in the top ten. Input material: peripheral blood. Receptor source: a human donor in a cohort sampled during active COVID-19.

Remarks on this clone: Within the sample, other DNA sequences also encode this same CDR3. The rearrangement uses TRBV7-8 and TRBJ1-5, with a weak D call TRBD1 (5 bases). The V gene's germline CDR1 is SGHVS and CDR2 FQNEAQ. V lost 1 base, J lost 4 bases, and 5 bases lay in between. The CDR3 is 13 amino acids. The DNA for the CDR3 is TGTGCCAGCAGCTTAGGACAGAATCAGCCCCAGCATTTT. Protein: CASSLGQNQPQHF.

The chain joins TRBV5-6 to TRBJ2-7; 10 positions match TRBD2. The CDR3 totals 13 residues. Trimming cost V 4 bases and J 3 bases; bases outside gene matches: 1. Germline V gene sequence: CDR1 SGHDT, CDR2 YYEEEE. CDR3 loop: CASSTSGVYEQYV. The CDR3, as DNA: TGTGCCAGCAGCACTAGCGGGGTCTACGAGCAGTACGTC.

This chain links TRBV7-2 with TRBJ2-5; D is ambiguous. In germline, CDR1 is SGHTA, CDR2 FQGNSA. The CDR3 length is 13 residues. Trimming took off 1 base at V and 2 bases at J, with 5 bases between the two ends. CDR3 amino acids: CASSLEQQETQYF. CDR3 bases: TGTGCCAGCAGCTTAGAACAGCAAGAGACCCAGTACTTC.

This chain links TRBV7-2 with TRBJ1-4; 9 positions agree with TRBD1. Germline CDR1 SGHTA, CDR2 FQGNSA. V lost 5 bases, J lost 4 bases, and 5 bases stayed unmatched. The length of the CDR3 is 15 residues. CDR3 sequence (DNA): TGTGCCAGCAGCATTCCGACAGGGGGTAATGAAAAACTGTTTTTT. It is translated as CASSIPTGGNEKLFF. The whole variable domain, filled in from reference TRBV7-2 and TRBJ1-4, reads GAGVSQSPSNKVTEKGKDVELRCDPISGHTALYWYRQSLGQGLEFLIYFQGNSAPDKSGLPSDRFSAERTGGSVSTLTIQRTQQEDSAVYLCASSIPTGGNEKLFFGSGTQLSVL.

The genes are TRBV4-2 and TRBJ2-1; a weak D match, TRBD1 (5 bases). The V and J ends lost 4 bases and 0 bases respectively, with 10 bases between them. In germline, CDR1 is LGHNA, CDR2 YNFKEQ. This CDR3 is built from 15 residues. In DNA form, the CDR3 reads TGTGCCAGCAGCCCTGAACAGGACTCCTACAATGAGCAGTTCTTC. Translation: CASSPEQDSYNEQFF.

This chain links TRBV28 with TRBJ2-1; 9 bases fit TRBD2. The CDR3 is 15 residues long. V dropped 6 bases and J dropped 1; count of bases not matched to a gene: 4. Germline values: CDR1 MDHEN, CDR2 SYDVKM. The CDR3 is CASSLTSGSYNEQFF. Written as DNA, the CDR3 is TGTGCCAGCAGCCTTACTAGCGGGTCCTACAATGAGCAGTTCTTC.

With respect to this clone: The junction does not match germline at one end; this may be a read error. This sequence joins TRBV12-5 and TRBJ1-2, with 9 bases matching TRBD1. The length of the CDR3 is 13 residues. Germline CDR1 LGHNT, CDR2 FRNRAP. The CDR3 nucleotides read TGTGCTAGTGGTTACGGGACAGGGTCTATAACTTCCTTC. Translated: CASGYGTGSITSF. The full variable domain, rest sourced from reference TRBV12-5 and TRBJ1-2, is DARVTQTPRHKVTEMGQEVTMRCQPILGHNTVFWYRQTMMQGLELLAYFRNRAPLDDSGMPKDRFSAEMPDATLATLKIQPSEPRDSAVYFCASGYGTGSITSFGSGTRLTVV.

The gene calls are TRBV7-9 and TRBJ1-1; no reliable D call. Germline-derived CDR1 and CDR2 are SEHNR and FQNEAQ (reference sequence). There are 14 residues in the CDR3. The V end lost 2 bases, the J end lost 0 bases, and 7 bases lay between the germline ends. CDR3 region: CASSLSRLNTEAFF. CDR3 nucleotides: TGTGCCAGCAGCTTAAGCCGCCTGAACACTGAAGCTTTCTTT.

The CDR3 nucleotides are TGTGCCAGCAGCCTGCTTGGGACAGGGGGCTTAGATACGCAGTATTTT. This translates into CASSLLGTGGLDTQYF. The J gene is TRBJ2-3, the V gene TRBV7-2; 12 nucleotides agree with TRBD1. Looked up from germline, CDR1 is SGHTA and CDR2 is FQGNSA. This CDR3 region has 16 residues. V gave up 5 bases and J gave up 5 bases; unmatched junction bases: 8.

The chain carries TRBV7-3 and TRBJ1-2, with D possibly matching TRBD1 (6 bases). The germline V gene encodes CDR1 SGHTA and CDR2 FQGTGA. The CDR3 has 14 residues. The V gene lost 4 bases and the J gene lost 7 bases, with 16 bases spanning the gap. CDR3 coding DNA: TGTGCCAGCAGCTCCACGGGGGGCGCTGGTGGCTACACCTTC. Translation: CASSSTGGAGGYTF.

This sequence joins TRBV18 and TRBJ2-7, with TRBD2 matching over 7 bases. CDR1 is KGHSH, CDR2 LQKENI, per germline. V shed 5 bases, J shed 2 bases, and the junction held 6 bases outside the gene matches. CDR3 length equals 14 residues. CDR3 amino acids: CASSKEAGAYEQYV. DNA of the CDR3: TGTGCCAGCTCAAAAGAGGCGGGAGCCTACGAGCAGTACGTC.

This chain links TRBV9 with TRBJ1-2; a possible D gene is TRBD1 (6 bases). The CDR3 has 13 amino acids. Germline loops: CDR1 SGDLS, CDR2 YYNGEE. Trimming removed 1 base at V and 4 bases at J, with 8 bases between. In nucleotides, the CDR3 is TGTGCCAGCAGCGTACAGGGGAGCTATGGCTACACCTTC. Translating it yields CASSVQGSYGYTF.

The chain carries TRBV7-7 and TRBJ2-1; no firm D call. CDR1 and CDR2 (germline): SSHAT, FNYEAQ (reference sequence). The CDR3 runs 15 residues. Deletions cut 2 bases from V and 0 bases from J, with 8 bases between. Here the CDR3 DNA reads TGTGCCAGCAGCTTATCCCTGTTCTCCTACAATGAGCAGTTCTTC. It specifies CASSLSLFSYNEQFF.

The chain uses TRBV5-1 and TRBJ1-2; TRBD1 aligns across 8 bases. V shed 1 base and J 5 bases; nucleotides not matched to a gene: 7. CDR3 length: 15 amino acids. Germline V CDR1 and CDR2: SGHRS, YFSETQ. CDR3 residues: CASSLRTGGNYGYTF. Written as DNA, the CDR3 is TGCGCCAGCAGCTTGCGAACAGGGGGAAATTATGGCTACACCTTC.

The chain has TRBV5-1 and TRBJ1-1, with 7 bases identical to TRBD1. The CDR3 is made up of 17 amino acids. V shed 0 bases and J 0 bases; nucleotides not matched to a gene: 8. From germline, CDR1 is SGHRS and CDR2 YFSETQ. Written as DNA, the CDR3 is TGCGCCAGCAGCTTGGCCACTACAGGGGTAATGAACACTGAAGCTTTCTTT. Encoded protein: CASSLATTGVMNTEAFF.

Only a few counts were recorded for this clone. At one of its ends the junction is not consistent with the germline gene, which may arise from a read error. This specimen includes other DNA sequences encoding the same CDR3. V and J are TRBV7-7 and TRBJ1-1, with D tentatively TRBD1 (5 bases). The CDR3 sequence is 13 residues long. Germline CDR1 is SSHAT and CDR2 is FNYEAQ (reference sequence). In nucleotides, the CDR3 is TGTGCTAGCAGCTTGACAGAGAACACTGAAGCTTTCTTT. Translation gives CASSLTENTEAFF.

This chain joins TRBV4-3 and TRBJ1-3, with TRBD1 identical over 9 bases. V lost 3 bases to trimming and J lost 4 bases; unmatched junction nucleotides: 10. Germline lookup yields CDR1 LGHNA and CDR2 YSLEER. The CDR3 spans 17 residues. CDR3 in amino acids: CASSQYGTGYLGNTIYF. In DNA, the CDR3 is TGCGCCAGCAGCCAGTACGGGACAGGGTATCTCGGAAACACCATATATTTT.

The chain couples TRBV11-2 to TRBJ2-2, with TRBD2 matching over 8 bases. CDR3 size: 17 residues. Germline assignment: CDR1 SGHAT and CDR2 FQNNGV. After removal of 6 bases from V and 5 bases from J, the junction contained 14 bases not matched to a gene. The CDR3 DNA reads TGTGCCAGCAGGGGTGGGGTAGCGGGATACACGACCGGGGAGCTGTTTTTT. Encoded protein: CASRGGVAGYTTGELFF. The entire variable domain, with the rest obtained from reference TRBV11-2 and TRBJ2-2, is as follows: EAGVAQSPRYKIIEKRQSVAFWCNPISGHATLYWYQQILGQGPKLLIQFQNNGVVDDSQLPKDRFSAERLKGVDSTLKIQPAKLEDSAVYLCASRGGVAGYTTGELFFGEGSRLTVL.

The chain is built from TRBV10-3 and TRBJ1-2, with a tentative D call TRBD1 (5 bases). CDR1 is ENHRY and CDR2 is SYGVKD in the germline V gene. V shed 2 bases and J shed 1 base, with 11 bases lying between them. The CDR3 has 15 amino acids. The CDR3 region is CAISEGTGGNYGYTF. The CDR3, as DNA: TGTGCCATCAGTGAGGGGACGGGAGGTAACTATGGCTACACCTTC.

This clone was seen ten or more times. The V and J genes are TRBV7-6 and TRBJ1-2; 7 nucleotides agree with TRBD1. V lost 3 bases and J lost 6; bases outside the gene matches: 10. This CDR3 contains 15 residues. From germline, CDR1 is SGHVS and CDR2 FNYEAQ. This chain's CDR3 is CASSLVAGGWNGYTF. CDR3 sequence (DNA): TGTGCCAGCAGCTTGGTTGCAGGGGGTTGGAATGGCTACACCTTC.

This clone was seen a single time. The V call is TRBV5-1, the J call TRBJ2-6; 7 bases agree with TRBD2. J gave up 2 bases and V 2 bases, and 4 bases lay outside the gene matches. Germline-derived CDR1 and CDR2 are SGHRS and YFSETQ. CDR3 length: 16 amino acids. CDR3 region: CASSLSGRAGANVLTF. The CDR3, as DNA: TGCGCCAGCAGCTTAAGTGGGAGGGCTGGGGCCAACGTCCTGACTTTC. Full variable domain (outside the CDR3, taken from reference TRBV5-1 and TRBJ2-6): KAGVTQTPRYLIKTRGQQVTLSCSPISGHRSVSWYQQTPGQGLQFLFEYFSETQRNKGNFPGRFSGRQFSNSRSEMNVSTLELGDSALYLCASSLSGRAGANVLTFGAGSRLTVL.

V is TRBV7-2 and J is TRBJ2-7; D call uncertain. The CDR3 consists of 14 residues. V dropped 5 bases and J dropped 2 bases, with 13 bases sitting between them. Germline CDR1 SGHTA, CDR2 FQGNSA. The CDR3 DNA reads as TGTGCCAGCAGCGTCCTGACAACCGCCTACGAGCAGTACTTC. The encoded protein is CASSVLTTAYEQYF. Variable domain in full (rest from reference TRBV7-2 and TRBJ2-7): GAGVSQSPSNKVTEKGKDVELRCDPISGHTALYWYRQSLGQGLEFLIYFQGNSAPDKSGLPSDRFSAERTGGSVSTLTIQRTQQEDSAVYLCASSVLTTAYEQYFGPGTRLTVT.

The rearrangement uses TRBV20-1 and TRBJ2-3; possibly TRBD2 for D (6 bases). Germline CDR1 DFQATT, CDR2 SNEGSKA (reference sequence). Trimming took 3 bases from V and 7 from J, leaving 14 bases between them. This CDR3 region has 13 residues. The CDR3 nucleotides read TGCAGTGCTAGTGGAGCGGAGGGGAATACGCAGTATTTT. Translation gives CSASGAEGNTQYF.

V gene TRBV19 combines with J gene TRBJ2-3; 8 bases match TRBD2. Germline V CDR1 and CDR2: LNHDA, SQIVND (reference sequence). Trimming cost V 11 bases and J 5 bases; bases outside gene matches: 18. The CDR3 contains 16 residues. The CDR3 loop reads CASSSPGTRGGDTQYF. CDR3 DNA: TGTGCCTCTTCCTCCCCCGGGACTAGAGGGGGAGATACGCAGTATTTT.

Note on this clone: Other DNA sequences in the same sample also yield this CDR3. The chain couples TRBV29-1 to TRBJ1-1; TRBD1 aligns across 8 bases. The ends lost 4 bases at V and 4 bases at J; junction bases unmatched: 5. CDR1 and CDR2 from the germline V gene are SQVTM and ANQGSEA. This CDR3 comprises 13 residues. Here the CDR3 DNA reads TGCAGCGTTGGCGACAGGGGAGGCACTGAAGCTTTCTTT. Amino acids: CSVGDRGGTEAFF.

The rearrangement joins TRBV3-1 (or the pseudogene TRBV3-2) to TRBJ2-7; perhaps TRBD1 as D (5 bases). In germline, CDR1 is LGHDT, CDR2 YNNKEL (reference sequence). Trimming took 4 bases from V and 2 from J, leaving 24 bases between them. The CDR3 loop spans 18 amino acids. The CDR3 here is CASSPGPGDSCLAYEQYF. In DNA, the CDR3 is TGTGCCAGCAGCCCTGGGCCTGGTGACAGCTGTCTGGCCTACGAGCAGTACTTC.

The chain joins TRBV5-1 to TRBJ1-1; D perhaps matches TRBD1 (6 bases). V shed 7 bases and J shed 1 base, with 20 bases lying between them. From germline, CDR1 is SGHRS and CDR2 YFSETQ. The CDR3 spans 16 residues. CDR3: CASARGGADTNTEAFF. The CDR3 nucleotides read TGCGCCAGCGCTCGAGGGGGGGCTGACACGAACACTGAAGCTTTCTTT.

This chain uses TRBV3-1 (or the pseudogene TRBV3-2) with TRBJ1-2, with unresolved D. The CDR3 has 12 amino acids. Trimming removed 8 bases from V and 4 bases from J, with 11 bases in between. From germline, CDR1 is LGHDT and CDR2 YNNKEL (reference sequence). The CDR3 here is CASSRGSYGYTF. CDR3 nucleotides: TGTGCCAGCTCCCGCGGGAGCTATGGCTACACCTTC.

V usage is TRBV5-1 and J usage is TRBJ1-2, with 9 bases fitting TRBD1. The trim removed 4 bases at V and 6 bases at J, leaving 13 bases unmatched. The CDR3 is 16 residues long. Germline lookup yields CDR1 SGHRS and CDR2 YFSETQ. CDR3 amino acids: CASSLDTGQGRDGYTF. CDR3 nucleotides: TGCGCCAGCAGCCTAGACACGGGACAGGGTAGGGATGGCTACACCTTC.

The chain employs TRBV19 and TRBJ1-3; no clear D gene. Germline lookup yields CDR1 LNHDA and CDR2 SQIVND (reference sequence). V was shortened by 7 bases and J by 0 bases, with 10 bases between the two germline ends. The length of the CDR3 is 14 residues. The CDR3 DNA is TGTGCCAGTATACCTCGTAGCTCTGGAAACACCATATATTTT. Translated, it gives CASIPRSSGNTIYF.

The rearrangement joins TRBV19 to TRBJ1-4, with 7 bases identical to TRBD1. The V and J ends lost 5 bases and 7 bases, in that order; junction bases with no gene match: 4. The V gene's germline CDR1 is LNHDA and CDR2 SQIVND (reference sequence). The CDR3 is 13 residues long. The CDR3: CASSSDRVEKLFF. Here the CDR3 DNA reads TGTGCCAGTAGTTCCGACAGGGTTGAAAAACTGTTTTTT. Filled out from reference TRBV19 and TRBJ1-4, the complete variable domain reads DGGITQSPKYLFRKEGQNVTLSCEQNLNHDAMYWYRQDPGQGLRLIYYSQIVNDFQKGDIAEGYSVSREKKESFPLTVTSAQKNPTAFYLCASSSDRVEKLFFGSGTQLSVL.

The chain joins TRBV5-5 to TRBJ1-2; possibly TRBD1 for D (5 bases). V was shortened by 2 bases and J by 5 bases, with 19 bases between the two germline ends. The CDR3 is made up of 16 amino acids. CDR1 and CDR2 (germline): SGHKS, YYEKEE (reference sequence). This CDR3 reads CASSLSSGAGGYGYTF. CDR3 nucleotides: TGTGCCAGCAGCTTATCCTCCGGGGCGGGGGGTTATGGCTACACCTTC.